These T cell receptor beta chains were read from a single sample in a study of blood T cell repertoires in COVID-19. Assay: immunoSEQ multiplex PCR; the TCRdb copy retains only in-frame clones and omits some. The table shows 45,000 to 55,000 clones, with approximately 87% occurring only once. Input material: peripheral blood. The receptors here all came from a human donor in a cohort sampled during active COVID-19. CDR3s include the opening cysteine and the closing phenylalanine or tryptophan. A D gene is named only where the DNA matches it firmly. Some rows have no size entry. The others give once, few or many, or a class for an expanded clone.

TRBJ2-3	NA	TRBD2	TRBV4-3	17	CASSPVGTSGGADTQYF	TGCGCCAGCAGCCCAGTGGGGACTAGCGGGGGCGCAGATACGCAGTATTTT
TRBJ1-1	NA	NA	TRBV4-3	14	CASSQDKGVPEAFF	TGCGCCAGCAGCCAAGATAAAGGGGTTCCTGAAGCTTTCTTT
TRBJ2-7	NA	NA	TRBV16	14	CASSQSSLHTEQYF	TGTGCCAGCAGCCAAAGCTCCTTGCATACCGAGCAGTACTTC
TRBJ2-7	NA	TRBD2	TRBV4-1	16	CASSQATGTSFHEQYF	TGCGCCAGCAGCCAAGCCACCGGGACTAGCTTCCACGAGCAGTACTTC
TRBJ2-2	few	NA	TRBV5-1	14	CASSLSQGPGELFF	TGCGCCAGCAGCTTGTCACAGGGCCCCGGGGAGCTGTTTTTT
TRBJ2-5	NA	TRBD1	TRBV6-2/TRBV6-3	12	CASSGTGLGQYF	TGTGCCAGCAGCGGGACAGGGCTCGGCCAGTACTTC
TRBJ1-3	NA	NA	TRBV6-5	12	CASSSLGNTIYF	TGTGCCAGCAGTTCCTTGGGAAACACCATATATTTT
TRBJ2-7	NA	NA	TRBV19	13	CASSARVTYEQYF	TGTGCCAGTAGTGCCAGGGTTACCTACGAGCAGTACTTC
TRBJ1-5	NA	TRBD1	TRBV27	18	CASSLLSRTGGNNQPQHF	TGTGCCAGCAGTTTACTCAGCCGGACAGGGGGGAACAATCAGCCCCAGCATTTT
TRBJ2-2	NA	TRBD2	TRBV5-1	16	CASSLLAGANTGELFF	TGCGCCAGCAGCTTACTAGCGGGGGCGAACACCGGGGAGCTGTTTTTT
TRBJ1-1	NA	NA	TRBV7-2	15	CASSLWTTTGTEAFF	TGTGCCAGCAGCTTATGGACCACTACGGGGACTGAAGCTTTCTTT
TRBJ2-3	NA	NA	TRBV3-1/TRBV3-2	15	CASSQGASPTDTQYF	TGTGCCAGCAGCCAAGGGGCTAGCCCGACGGATACGCAGTATTTT
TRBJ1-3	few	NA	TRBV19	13	CASSVDIRNTIYF	TGTGCCAGTAGTGTGGACATTAGAAACACCATATATTTT
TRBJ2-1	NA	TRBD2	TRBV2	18	CASSLRTSGGLSYNEQFF	TGTGCCAGCAGTCTTAGGACTAGCGGGGGGCTCTCCTACAATGAGCAGTTCTTC
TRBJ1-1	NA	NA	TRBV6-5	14	CASSQDRVNTEAFF	TGTGCCAGCAGTCAGGACAGAGTGAACACTGAAGCTTTCTTT
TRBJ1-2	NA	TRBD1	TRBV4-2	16	CASSQDTRTGAYGYTF	TGTGCCAGCAGCCAAGATACAAGGACAGGGGCCTATGGCTACACCTTC
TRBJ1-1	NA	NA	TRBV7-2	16	CASSLGPKGGRAEAFF	TGTGCCAGCAGCTTAGGGCCAAAGGGGGGGCGAGCTGAAGCTTTCTTT
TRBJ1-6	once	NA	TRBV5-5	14	CASSFGQGLSPLHF	TGTGCCAGCAGCTTTGGCCAGGGGCTTTCACCCCTCCACTTT
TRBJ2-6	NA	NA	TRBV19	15	CASISRGSGANVLTF	TGTGCCAGTATCTCTAGGGGATCTGGGGCCAACGTCCTGACTTTC
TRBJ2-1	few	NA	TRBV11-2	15	CASSSRLVGKNEQFF	TGTGCCAGCAGCTCCCGACTAGTGGGAAAGAATGAGCAGTTCTTC
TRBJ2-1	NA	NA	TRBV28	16	CASSSFAGPNYNEQFF	TGTGCCAGCAGTTCGTTTGCGGGGCCAAACTACAATGAGCAGTTCTTC
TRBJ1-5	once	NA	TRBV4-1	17	CASSQDLSRSPNQPQHF	TGCGCCAGCAGCCAAGATCTCTCCAGGTCCCCTAATCAGCCCCAGCATTTT
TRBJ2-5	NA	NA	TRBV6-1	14	CASSEGSGKETQYF	TGTGCCAGCAGTGAAGGATCAGGGAAAGAGACCCAGTACTTC
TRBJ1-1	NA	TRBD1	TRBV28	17	CASSLRRQGRMNTEAFF	TGTGCCAGCAGTTTAAGAAGACAGGGCCGGATGAACACTGAAGCTTTCTTT
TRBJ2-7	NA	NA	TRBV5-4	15	CASSSNRGSGPEQYF	TGTGCCAGCAGCTCGAATAGGGGTTCGGGCCCCGAGCAGTACTTC
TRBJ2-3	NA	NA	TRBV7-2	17	CASSPRATGSATDTQYF	TGTGCCAGCAGCCCACGAGCTACGGGTTCAGCCACAGATACGCAGTATTTT
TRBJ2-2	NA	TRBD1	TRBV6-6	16	CASSYGQGADTGELFF	TGTGCCAGCAGTTACGGGCAGGGGGCGGACACCGGGGAGCTGTTTTTT
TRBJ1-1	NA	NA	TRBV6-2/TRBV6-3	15	CASSYEGTPILEAFF	TGTGCCAGCAGTTACGAGGGTACACCTATACTTGAAGCTTTCTTT
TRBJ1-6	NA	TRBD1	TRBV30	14	CAWIHRDRGSPLHF	TGTGCCTGGATTCACCGGGACAGGGGATCACCCCTCCACTTT
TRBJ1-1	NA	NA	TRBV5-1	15	CASSLGSSTGTEAFF	TGCGCCAGCAGCTTGGGTAGCTCAACGGGGACTGAAGCTTTCTTT
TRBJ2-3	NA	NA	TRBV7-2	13	CASSLTGPDTQYF	TGTGCCAGCAGCTTAACAGGCCCAGATACGCAGTATTTT
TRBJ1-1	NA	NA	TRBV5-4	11	CASSLNTEAFF	TGTGCCAGCAGCCTAAACACTGAAGCTTTCTTT
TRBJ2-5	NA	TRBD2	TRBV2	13	CASSDPGGETQYF	TGTGCCAGCAGTGACCCGGGAGGAGAGACCCAGTACTTC
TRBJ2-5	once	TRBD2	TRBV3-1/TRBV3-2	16	CASSRPASGGAKTQYF	TGTGCCAGCAGCCGCCCCGCCAGCGGGGGGGCTAAGACCCAGTACTTC
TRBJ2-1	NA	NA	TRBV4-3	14	CASSQESRYNEQFF	TGCGCCAGCAGCCAAGAGTCTAGATACAATGAGCAGTTCTTC
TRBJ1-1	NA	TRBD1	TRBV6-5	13	CASIMGGTGLAFF	TGTGCCAGCATTATGGGGGGGACAGGGTTGGCTTTCTTT
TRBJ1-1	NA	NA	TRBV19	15	CASSIVGVLNTEAFF	TGTGCCAGTAGTATAGTAGGGGTTTTGAACACTGAAGCTTTCTTT